This is a list of T cell receptor beta chains from one sample in a study of blood T cell repertoires in COVID-19. Profiling relied on immunoSEQ multiplex PCR, and the TCRdb table lists in-frame clones only, not all of them. The sample shows about 480,000 clones, approximately 91% of them seen only once. The sequenced material came from peripheral blood. These receptors came from a woman between 50 and 59 years old with COVID-19, enrolled during active disease. Both conserved end residues are part of each CDR3. The D gene is left open where the match is weak.

TRBV6-6,TRBJ2-1,TRBD1,TGTGCCAGCAGTTACCCCCGGGACAGGGGATCCAATGAGCAGTTCTTC,CASSYPRDRGSNEQFF
TRBV24-1,TRBJ1-1,NA,TGTGCCACCAGCGTGGGGCGCGGGGACACTGAAGCTTTCTTT,CATSVGRGDTEAFF
TRBV18,TRBJ1-2,NA,TGTGCCAGCTCACCGCGTAAAGTATATGGCTACACCTTC,CASSPRKVYGYTF
TRBV19,TRBJ1-1,NA,TGTGCCAGTAGTACCTCGGACAGTCGTGAATCTGAAGCTTTCTTT,CASSTSDSRESEAFF
TRBV9,TRBJ2-1,TRBD2,TGTGCCAGCAGCGAAGGACTAGCGGGGGGGCTGGTTGTCAATGAGCAGTTCTTC,CASSEGLAGGLVVNEQFF
TRBV19,TRBJ1-1,TRBD1,TGTGCCAGTGACAAGACAGGGGCGAGGGAGACTGAAGCTTTCTTT,CASDKTGARETEAFF
TRBV19,TRBJ2-1,TRBD2,TGTGCCAGTAGTATAGATGCGGGGGTCGCGAATGAGCAGTTCTTC,CASSIDAGVANEQFF
TRBV18,TRBJ2-1,TRBD1,TGTGCCAGCTCACCACCGGGACAGGGGACCTACAATGAGCAGTTCTTC,CASSPPGQGTYNEQFF
TRBV19,TRBJ1-1,NA,TGTGCCAGTAGTTTTAGACATACGAACACTGAAGCTTTCTTT,CASSFRHTNTEAFF
TRBV30,TRBJ1-6,TRBD1,TGTGCCTGGGGTGACAGGGGGCTTAATTCACCCCTCCACTTT,CAWGDRGLNSPLHF
TRBV2,TRBJ2-3,TRBD2,TGTGCCACCTCAGGGGTAGCGGGGGGGTATTCAGATACGCAGTATTTT,CATSGVAGGYSDTQYF
TRBV6-2/TRBV6-3,TRBJ2-5,TRBD1,TGTGCCAGCAGTGGCCCCCGGGACAGGGGAGAGACCCAGTACTTC,CASSGPRDRGETQYF
TRBV13,TRBJ1-1,NA,TGTGCCAGCAGCCCCATCAGGGGTGTTATGAACACTGAAGCTTTCTTT,CASSPIRGVMNTEAFF
TRBV10-2,TRBJ2-3,TRBD2,TGCGCCAGCTTAGCGGGGGGGCTCACAGATACGCAGTATTTT,CASLAGGLTDTQYF
TRBV9,TRBJ2-3,TRBD1,TGTGCCAGCAGCGTAGGGCGGACAGGGCCAGATACGCAGTATTTT,CASSVGRTGPDTQYF
TRBV24-1,TRBJ1-5,NA,TGTGCCTCGTCGGGGCGGGGTGTATTTCAGCCCCAGCATTTT,CASSGRGVFQPQHF
TRBV10-3,TRBJ1-3,NA,TGTGCCATCAGTGAAACAGGGAGCTCTGGAAACACCATATATTTT,CAISETGSSGNTIYF
TRBV21-1,TRBJ1-5,NA,TGTGCCAGCAGCAATCTTGGGACAGGGGGCTCGAGGCAGCCCCAGCATTTT,CASSNLGTGGSRQPQHF
TRBV6-5,TRBJ2-7,NA,TGTGCCAGCAGTTACTCCCAGTACTACGAGCAGTACTTC,CASSYSQYYEQYF
TRBV6-4,TRBJ2-3,TRBD2,TGTGCCAGCAGTGACACAGGACTAGGGACAGATACGCAGTATTTT,CASSDTGLGTDTQYF
TRBV30,TRBJ1-1,TRBD1,TGTGCCTGGAGCGCTACAGGGGTGCTGGGGAACACTGAAGCTTTCTTT,CAWSATGVLGNTEAFF
TRBV5-1,TRBJ1-1,TRBD1,TGCGCCAGCAGCGGGGACAGGAACACTGAAGCTTTCTTT,CASSGDRNTEAFF
TRBV25-1,TRBJ1-3,TRBD1,TGTGCCAGCAGCCCCAGGGGGGCTGGAAACACCATATATTTT,CASSPRGAGNTIYF
TRBV7-9,TRBJ2-2,NA,TGTGCCAGCAGCCCCGTCAGGGGCCAACCGAACACCGGGGAGCTGTTTTTT,CASSPVRGQPNTGELFF
TRBV5-5,TRBJ1-2,NA,TGTGCCAGCAGCTTGGCCATGGGGGGGACTAACTATGGCTACACCTTC,CASSLAMGGTNYGYTF
TRBV5-8,TRBJ1-1,NA,TGTGCCAGCAGCTTGTACTCGAGCGTCGTAGGGGACACTGAAGCTTTCTTT,CASSLYSSVVGDTEAFF
TRBV19,TRBJ1-4,TRBD1,TGTGCCAGTAGTATGGGGAGGACAGGGTGGTCTCATGAAAAACTGTTTTTT,CASSMGRTGWSHEKLFF
TRBV7-6,TRBJ1-3,NA,TGTGCCAGCACCCCGAGCTCTGGAAACACCATATATTTT,CASTPSSGNTIYF
TRBV3-1/TRBV3-2,TRBJ1-3,NA,TGTGCCAGCAGCCAAGAGCCCATCCAACCAGGGGCCCCTGGAAACACCATATATTTT,CASSQEPIQPGAPGNTIYF
TRBV7-6,TRBJ2-1,TRBD2,TGTGCCAGCAGCTTTAGCGCTAGCGGCAATATCCAATACAATGAGCAGTTCTTC,CASSFSASGNIQYNEQFF
TRBV7-9,TRBJ1-2,TRBD1,TGTGCCAGCAGCCGACAGGGAACAGGGGATGGCTACACCTTC,CASSRQGTGDGYTF